The sequence of this T cell receptor beta chain was determined in a study of blood T cells in healthy people across ages. This CDR3 is 16 amino acids long. V lost 5 bases to trimming and J lost 4 bases; unmatched junction nucleotides: 11. There were healthy Caucasian individuals from Russia, aged about 6 to 95, serving as donors. Study-level results: Measured against age, TCR beta diversity per million T cells decreased in a roughly linear manner.

In its sample, this clonotype was seen a few times. Its cognate antigen is unknown. Using a J-beta primer mix together with a sample-barcoded 5' primer, a second PCR was run for roughly 6 to 12 cycles. TCRdb passed the 5' RACE reads through MiXCR, listing each CDR3 protein once. The table lists hundreds of thousands of distinct CDR3 sequences, around 25% of them singletons. These same records also appear under a second study, on T cells of mothers and their children.

Sequenced sample: blood. The sequence was obtained from a boy between 10 and 17 years old in good health. This chain uses TRBV12-3 or TRBV12-4 with TRBJ2-7; 10 bases line up with TRBD2. The CDR3 DNA reads TGTGCCAGCAGTCCCGTGAGGAGCGGGGGGGCGTACGAGCAGTACTTC. It codes for CASSPVRSGGAYEQYF.